The rows below give T cell receptor beta chains drawn from one sample of a study of blood T cell repertoires in COVID-19. The repertoire was sequenced with immunoSEQ multiplex PCR; TCRdb's copy has only in-frame clones and lacks some. Among about 300,000 clones listed, 90% were seen once. The sequencing input was peripheral blood. Receptors originate from a woman aged 45-65 years with COVID-19, enrolled during active disease. Each CDR3 is given with its conserved first and last residue. Fields, in order: J gene, clone size, V gene, D gene, CDR3 DNA, CDR3 protein. D genes are given only for firm matches. The size of a clone is reported for some rows only, either as once, few or many, or as a class for expanded clones.

TRBJ2-1 . TRBV24-1 TRBD2 TGTGCCACCAGTGAAGCGCTAGCGGGAGAGCAGTTCTTC CATSEALAGEQFF
TRBJ2-4 . TRBV5-1 . TGCGCCAGCAGCGCCGAGGGTAGGGCCCTAGCCAAAAACATTCAGTACTTC CASSAEGRALAKNIQYF
TRBJ2-3 . TRBV11-2 . TGTGCCAGCAGCCACCGGGGAGACGCAAGCACAGATACGCAGTATTTT CASSHRGDASTDTQYF
TRBJ2-1 once TRBV3-1/TRBV3-2 TRBD2 TGTGCCAGCAGCCCGATAGCGGGAGGGCCAAATGAGCAGTTCTTC CASSPIAGGPNEQFF
TRBJ1-1 . TRBV7-8 TRBD1 TGTGCCAGCAGCTTACCGAGGGACAGGGCCACTGAAGCTTTCTTT CASSLPRDRATEAFF
TRBJ2-7 . TRBV12-5 . TGTGCTAGTGGCCGCGGTTTGGACACTATCTACGAGCAGTACTTC CASGRGLDTIYEQYF
TRBJ1-1 . TRBV5-1 . TGCGCCAGCAGCTTGGCTGGCAGGGAAGACACTGAAGCTTTCTTT CASSLAGREDTEAFF
TRBJ2-3 . TRBV6-1 TRBD2 TGTGCCAGCAGTGAATATACTAGCGGGAACTCAGATACGCAGTATTTT CASSEYTSGNSDTQYF
TRBJ2-7 . TRBV7-3 TRBD1 TGTGCCAGCAGCCCCCCGACAGGGAGAGGCGAGCAGTACTTC CASSPPTGRGEQYF
TRBJ1-3 . TRBV11-2 TRBD1 TGTGCCAGCAGCCCCCGCGACAGGGGGTCTGGAAACACCATATATTTT CASSPRDRGSGNTIYF
TRBJ1-1 . TRBV15 . TGTGCCACCAGCAGAACGACGGAGGAAGCTTTCTTT CATSRTTEEAFF